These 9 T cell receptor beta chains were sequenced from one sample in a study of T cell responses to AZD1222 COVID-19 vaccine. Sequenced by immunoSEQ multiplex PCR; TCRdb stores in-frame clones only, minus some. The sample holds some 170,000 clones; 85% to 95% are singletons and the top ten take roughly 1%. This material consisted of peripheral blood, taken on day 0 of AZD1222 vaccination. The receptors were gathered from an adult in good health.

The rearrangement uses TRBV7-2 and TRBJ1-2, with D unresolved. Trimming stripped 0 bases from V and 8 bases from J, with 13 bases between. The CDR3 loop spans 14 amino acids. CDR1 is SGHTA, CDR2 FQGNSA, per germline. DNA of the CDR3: TGTGCCAGCAGCTTAGCTGGCCCTAGGAAGGGCTACACCTTC. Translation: CASSLAGPRKGYTF.

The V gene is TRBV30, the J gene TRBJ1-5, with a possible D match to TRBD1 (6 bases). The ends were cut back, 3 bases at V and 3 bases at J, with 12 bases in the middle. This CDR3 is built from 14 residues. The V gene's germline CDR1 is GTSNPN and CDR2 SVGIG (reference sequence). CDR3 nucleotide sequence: TGTGCCTGGAGCCGTCCGGGGGCCAATCAGCCCCAGCATTTT. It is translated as CAWSRPGANQPQHF. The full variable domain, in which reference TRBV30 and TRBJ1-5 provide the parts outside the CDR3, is SQTIHQWPATLVQPVGSPLSLECTVEGTSNPNLYWYRQAAGRGLQLLFYSVGIGQISSEVPQNLSASRPQDRQFILSSKKLLLSDSGFYLCAWSRPGANQPQHFGDGTRLSIL.

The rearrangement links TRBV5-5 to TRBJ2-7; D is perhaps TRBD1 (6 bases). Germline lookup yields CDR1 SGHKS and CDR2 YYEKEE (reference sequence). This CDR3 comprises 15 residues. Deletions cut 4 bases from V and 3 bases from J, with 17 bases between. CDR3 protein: CASSHSSGVIYEQYF. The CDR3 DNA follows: TGTGCCAGCAGCCATTCATCAGGGGTTATCTACGAGCAGTACTTC.

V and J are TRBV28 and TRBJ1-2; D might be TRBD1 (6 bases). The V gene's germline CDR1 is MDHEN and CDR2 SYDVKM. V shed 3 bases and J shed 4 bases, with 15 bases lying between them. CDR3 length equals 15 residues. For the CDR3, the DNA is TGTGCCAGCAGTTTGTGGGTAGGGGGAGGCTATGGCTACACCTTC. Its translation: CASSLWVGGGYGYTF.

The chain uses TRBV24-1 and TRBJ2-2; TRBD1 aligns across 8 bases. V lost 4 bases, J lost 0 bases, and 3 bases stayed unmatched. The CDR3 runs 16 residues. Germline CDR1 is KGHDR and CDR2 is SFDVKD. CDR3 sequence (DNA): TGTGCCACCAGTGACCCGACAGGGGCGAACACCGGGGAGCTGTTTTTT. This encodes CATSDPTGANTGELFF.

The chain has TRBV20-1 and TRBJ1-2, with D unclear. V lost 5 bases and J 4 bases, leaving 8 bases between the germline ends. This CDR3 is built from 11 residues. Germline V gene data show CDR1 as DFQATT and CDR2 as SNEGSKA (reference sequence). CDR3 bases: TGCAGTGCTGAGTCCCCCTATGGCTACACCTTC. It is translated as CSAESPYGYTF.

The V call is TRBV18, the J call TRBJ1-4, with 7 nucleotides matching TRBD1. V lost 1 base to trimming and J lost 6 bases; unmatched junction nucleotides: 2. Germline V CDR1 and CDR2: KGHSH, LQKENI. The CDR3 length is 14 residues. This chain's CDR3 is CASSPQGAYEKLFF. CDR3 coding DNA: TGTGCCAGCTCACCACAGGGGGCTTATGAAAAACTGTTTTTT.

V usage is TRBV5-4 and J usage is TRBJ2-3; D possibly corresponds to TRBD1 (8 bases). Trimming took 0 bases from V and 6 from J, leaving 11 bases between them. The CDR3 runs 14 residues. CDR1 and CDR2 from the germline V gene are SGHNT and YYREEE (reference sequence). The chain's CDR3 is CASSLDRGGDTQYF. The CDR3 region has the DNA TGTGCCAGCAGCTTGGACAGGGGGGGGGATACGCAGTATTTT.

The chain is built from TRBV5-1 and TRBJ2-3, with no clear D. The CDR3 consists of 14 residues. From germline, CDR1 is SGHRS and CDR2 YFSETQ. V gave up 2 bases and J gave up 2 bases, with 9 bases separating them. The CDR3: CASSFGGFTDTQYF. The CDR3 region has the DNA TGCGCCAGCAGCTTCGGCGGATTCACAGATACGCAGTATTTT.